Shown below are 19 T cell receptor beta chains from a single sample sequenced in a study of blood T cell repertoires in COVID-19. Using immunoSEQ multiplex PCR, the repertoire was profiled, and TCRdb retains in-frame clones only, with some absent. This table has about 400,000 clones, 88% appearing once. The source material was PBMCs or T cells enriched from blood (not recorded which). These receptors all stem from a middle-aged woman with acute COVID-19.

The rearrangement links TRBV5-5 to TRBJ2-3; the D gene is possibly TRBD2 (6 bases). This CDR3 has 16 amino acids. CDR1 is SGHKS, CDR2 YYEKEE, per germline (reference sequence). V gave up 3 bases and J gave up 3 bases, with 17 bases separating them. CDR3: CASSSMILGRTDTQYF. In DNA form, the CDR3 reads TGTGCCAGCAGCTCTATGATCTTGGGGAGGACAGATACGCAGTATTTT.

The chain employs TRBV2 and TRBJ2-5; 11 bases are a match to TRBD2. V dropped 10 bases and J dropped 5; count of bases not matched to a gene: 12. Germline-derived CDR1 and CDR2 are SNHLY and FYNNEI. The CDR3 has 15 residues. CDR3 amino acids: CATSPSGGYGETQYF. The DNA for the CDR3 is TGTGCCACCTCCCCTAGCGGGGGGTATGGGGAGACCCAGTACTTC.

This chain's CDR3 is CASALGLAGDDEQFF. The DNA for the CDR3 is TGTGCCAGCGCCCTCGGACTAGCGGGGGATGATGAGCAGTTCTTC. This chain uses TRBV18 with TRBJ2-1; 13 nucleotides line up with TRBD2. This CDR3 region has 15 residues. V lost 8 bases and J lost 8; bases outside the gene matches: 9. In germline, CDR1 is KGHSH, CDR2 LQKENI.

The V and J genes are TRBV2 and TRBJ1-2, with 7 bases matching TRBD1. The CDR3 covers 13 residues. The ends lost 8 bases at V and 4 bases at J; junction bases unmatched: 7. Germline V CDR1 and CDR2: SNHLY, FYNNEI. The CDR3 loop is CASRDSMLYGYTF. The CDR3 bases are TGTGCCAGCCGGGACAGCATGCTCTATGGCTACACCTTC.

The rearrangement links TRBV5-4 to TRBJ2-7; maybe TRBD1 (6 bases). V lost 3 bases to trimming and J lost 4 bases, with 20 bases between them. The germline CDR1 and CDR2 sequences are SGHNT and YYREEE (reference sequence). The CDR3 runs 16 residues. The CDR3 sequence: CASSSRINRDNYEQYF. The CDR3 DNA follows: TGTGCCAGCAGCTCAAGAATCAACCGGGACAATTACGAGCAGTACTTC.

This chain links TRBV30 with TRBJ1-5; no definite D call. Germline CDR1 and CDR2: GTSNPN and SVGIG (reference sequence). V lost 2 bases and J lost 0, with 11 bases in between. CDR3 length: 15 amino acids. CDR3 sequence: CAWSPGDLSNQPQHF. CDR3 sequence (DNA): TGTGCCTGGAGTCCCGGGGATCTTAGCAATCAGCCCCAGCATTTT.

The chain links TRBV4-2 to TRBJ2-6; 8 positions match TRBD1. Germline CDR1 reads LGHNA; CDR2 reads YNFKEQ. This CDR3 spans 17 amino acids. V was clipped by 3 bases and J by 2 bases; unmatched bases: 6. CDR3 DNA sequence: TGTGCCAGCAGCCAGCTGACAGGGGTGGCTGGGGCCAACGTCCTGACTTTC. Translated, it gives CASSQLTGVAGANVLTF.

DNA for the CDR3: TGTGCCAGCTCACCGATGGGAGACCAGTACTTC. Its protein product is CASSPMGDQYF. This sequence joins TRBV18 and TRBJ2-5, with D possibly TRBD2 on 5 matching bases. With 3 bases removed from V and 10 bases from J, the gap between germline ends came to 9 bases. Germline loops: CDR1 KGHSH, CDR2 LQKENI. The CDR3 loop spans 11 amino acids. The variable domain in full, completed from reference TRBV18 and TRBJ2-5, reads NAGVMQNPRHLVRRRGQEARLRCSPMKGHSHVYWYRQLPEEGLKFMVYLQKENIIDESGMPKERFSAEFPKEGPSILRIQQVVRGDSAAYFCASSPMGDQYFGPGTRLLVL.

The chain employs TRBV5-6 and TRBJ2-3; 8 bases agree with TRBD2. Germline V gene data show CDR1 as SGHDT and CDR2 as YYEEEE. This CDR3 has 15 residues. Trimming at V came to 2 bases and at J to 0 bases, leaving 2 bases not matched to a gene. The CDR3 region is CASSFSGASTDTQYF. CDR3 sequence (DNA): TGTGCCAGCAGCTTTAGCGGGGCTAGCACAGATACGCAGTATTTT.

V usage is TRBV4-1 and J usage is TRBJ1-5; 8 nucleotides line up with TRBD1. The length of the CDR3 is 21 residues. Germline V gives CDR1 MGHRA, CDR2 YSYEKL. The V and J ends lost 3 bases and 0 bases, in that order; junction bases with no gene match: 19. CDR3 amino acids: CASSQKNDGDRRVGSNQPQHF. In DNA form, the CDR3 reads TGCGCCAGCAGCCAGAAGAATGACGGGGACAGGAGGGTTGGTAGCAATCAGCCCCAGCATTTT.

The CDR3 DNA is TGTGCCAGCAGTTACGGTAGGGGGTCTGAAGCTTTCTTT. It is translated as CASSYGRGSEAFF. The chain has TRBV6-5 and TRBJ1-1, with D perhaps TRBD1 (6 bases). V was clipped by 2 bases and J by 6 bases, with 10 bases between them. Germline loops: CDR1 MNHEY, CDR2 SVGAGI. The CDR3 is 13 residues long.

This clone was seen more than once but under ten times. J is TRBJ2-1 and V is TRBV6-2 or TRBV6-3; TRBD2 aligns across 8 bases. With 0 bases clipped from V and 7 bases from J, the junction kept 5 bases outside the gene matches. Germline V gene lookup returns CDR1 MNHEY and CDR2 SVGEGT. This CDR3 comprises 15 residues. CDR3 residues: CASSYSAGALNEQFF. The CDR3 DNA reads as TGTGCCAGCAGTTACTCAGCGGGGGCCCTAAATGAGCAGTTCTTC.

As to this clone: Other DNA sequences in this sample translate to the same CDR3. The J gene is TRBJ1-1, the V gene TRBV3-1 (or the pseudogene TRBV3-2); TRBD1 agrees at 10 bases. The junction had 3 bases not matched to a gene; V was cut back by 4 bases and J by 4 bases. Germline V lookup: CDR1 LGHDT, CDR2 YNNKEL (reference sequence). The CDR3 is 14 residues long. The CDR3 reads CASSPRDRGTEAFF. CDR3 DNA: TGTGCCAGCAGCCCGCGGGACAGGGGCACTGAAGCTTTCTTT.

The CDR3 is CATQTGGNTEAFF. CDR3 coding DNA: TGCGCCACCCAGACAGGGGGGAACACTGAAGCTTTCTTT. The chain has TRBV10-2 and TRBJ1-1, with 9 bases identical to TRBD1. V shed 10 bases, J shed 1 base, and the junction held 4 bases outside the gene matches. This CDR3 is 13 amino acids long. Germline values: CDR1 WSHSY, CDR2 SAAADI.

The chain combines TRBV24-1 with TRBJ2-1; 8 bases are shared with TRBD1. The CDR3 is made up of 13 amino acids. The J segment lost 5 bases and the V segment lost 6 bases, leaving 2 bases of the junction unmatched. CDR1 and CDR2 (germline): KGHDR, SFDVKD. The CDR3 DNA sequence: TGTGCCACCAGTCGCAGGGGGCACAATGAGCAGTTCTTC. It yields the protein CATSRRGHNEQFF.

The chain links TRBV19 to TRBJ2-7; 9 positions agree with TRBD1. This CDR3 is 14 amino acids long. Germline CDR1 LNHDA, CDR2 SQIVND (reference sequence). The junction had 9 bases not matched to a gene; V was cut back by 6 bases and J by 6 bases. The CDR3 loop reads CASSETGGWFEQYF. CDR3 DNA: TGTGCCAGTAGCGAAACAGGGGGCTGGTTCGAGCAGTACTTC.

A few counts support this clone. The chain employs TRBV19 and TRBJ2-1; perhaps TRBD2 as D (5 bases). V lost 0 bases, J lost 5 bases, and 17 bases lay in between. Germline CDR1 and CDR2: LNHDA and SQIVND (reference sequence). This CDR3 has 17 amino acids. CDR3 sequence: CASSIDLTTLRDNEQFF. CDR3 sequence (DNA): TGTGCCAGTAGTATAGATTTGACTACCCTTCGAGACAATGAGCAGTTCTTC.

This chain links TRBV7-6 with TRBJ1-3; TRBD1 matches at 9 bases. This CDR3 is 20 amino acids long. Germline-derived CDR1 and CDR2 are SGHVS and FNYEAQ. The V segment lost 2 bases and the J segment 4 bases; nucleotides outside the gene matches: 18. The CDR3 reads CASSLYGPLGQGLSGNTIYF. The CDR3 DNA reads as TGTGCCAGCAGCTTATACGGGCCGTTGGGACAGGGTTTATCCGGAAACACCATATATTTT.

This chain connects TRBV5-1 to TRBJ1-1; weak D call: TRBD1 (6 bases). The CDR3 totals 14 residues. V lost 0 bases and J 6 bases, leaving 12 bases between the germline ends. Germline V CDR1 and CDR2: SGHRS, YFSETQ. CDR3 protein: CASSLGTGWPEAFF. The DNA for the CDR3 is TGCGCCAGCAGCTTGGGTACAGGGTGGCCTGAAGCTTTCTTT.